What follows describes a single TCR beta chain. No cognate antigen has been identified for it. Qualities for individual bases were not recorded, and no much larger clone is one base off. TCRbeta rearrangements were sequenced from genomic DNA using the immunoSEQ assay at survey resolution. The original pipeline was this. A lowest detectable productive clonotype frequency of 2.59 x 10-5 was observed in the TCR sequencing data. Only productive TCRbeta rearrangements, defined as complete and in-frame sequences, were included in the analyses. Sample clonality was computed as Simpson clonality in the immunoSEQ Analyzer version 3.0. Clones were grouped by frequency into very rare, small, medium, large (1-20%) or hyperexpanded (>20%) categories. Generation probabilities were estimated with OLGA 1.2.3, V-gene circos plots were made with VDJtools, specificities were looked up in VDJdb, and CDR3 motifs were identified with GLIPH. TCRdb holds this immuneACCESS table with in-frame rearrangements only. Some clones are missing; in checked studies, unresolved V genes explain under half, and the rest has no known cause. V and J calls and clone size come straight from that table; D and trimming were deduced from the DNA. Within this sample are roughly 34,000 clones, with less than 85% of them counted one time only. The ten top clones hold about 6.6% of the sample.

The CDR3 sequence holds 15 residues, the cysteine and phenylalanine included. The CDR3 DNA has 45 bases and is translated from base 1. V loses 4 bases at its end and J loses 3 bases; junction bases beyond the gene matches: 5. CDR1 and CDR2 are drawn from the germline V gene (reference sequence): SEHNR, FQNEAQ. These data are taken from a study of STAT5B mutations in CD4+ large granular lymphocyte leukemia (dated by TCRdb to 2021 to 2024). With regard to the full study: Among the healthy controls, the CDR3 'QG' motif was associated with a particular HLA allele. TCRbeta repertoires of CD4+ T-cell large granular lymphocyte leukemia patients were compared with those of healthy blood donors. Flow cytometry performed on FACSCanto II or FACSVerse showed that the purified fractions had more than 95% purity among lymphocytes.

General study outcomes and caveats: CD4-sorted patient repertoires appeared more clonal than healthy CD4+ repertoires, and this difference persisted after removing the putative leukemic clones. Enrichment of TRBV06-family usage was observed among the top patient clones (8/27) relative to healthy controls (2/35). Each patient's main leukemic clonotypes were private, but approximately 25% of these clonotypes showed up at low frequency in the non-leukemic repertoires of other patients. The data were not HLA-matched, and the higher clonality in CD4+ T-LGLL than in CD8+ T-LGLL could be due to the relatively small sample size.

The healthy controls were 37 blood donors, and the buffy coats of these donors were supplied by the Finnish Red Cross blood service. All TCR-sequenced material derived from peripheral blood: patient blood samples and healthy donor buffy coats. Peripheral blood mononuclear cells were isolated by Ficoll-Hypaque gradient centrifugation. CD4+ cells were magnetically purified from the buffy coats of healthy controls. The Gentra Puregene Cell and Tissue kit was used to extract genomic DNA, and a Qubit 2.0 fluorometer was used to measure the amount of genomic DNA. The specimen sequenced was CD4+ T cells from blood buffy coats. The source is a human donor in good health. The chain uses TRBV7-9 and TRBJ2-2, and 7 junction bases match TRBD2. The CDR3 in this case is CASSSEAGHTGELFF. The nucleotide sequence reads as follows: TGTGCCAGCAGCTCAGAAGCGGGGCACACCGGGGAGCTGTTTTTT.